This T cell receptor (beta chain) was identified in a study of T-cell memory formation after mild COVID-19. Study as a whole: Among the donors, TCR clusters were largely specific to each donor.

General study results and limits: CD4+ contracting clones were mainly CM and EM; CD8+ ones, EMRA. The study detected some responding clones in pre-infection memory, suggesting cross-reactive memory joined.

MiXCR was run by TCRdb on the 5' RACE reads, yielding one entry per CDR3 protein. The sample holds more than 150,000 distinct CDR3 sequences, approximately 17% seen once. This clonotype was counted a few times. The antigen remains unidentified. Trimming cost V 5 bases and J 0 bases, with 8 bases left between them. Per the germline V gene, CDR1 is LNHNV and CDR2 is YYDKDF (reference sequence). The CDR3 contains 15 residues. The sequenced sample was PBMCs or a T cell subset sorted from them (not recorded which). The receptor was isolated from a man younger than 35 who had mild COVID-19 (a few samples of this study predate the infection). Cell type and time point are not known. V is TRBV15 and J is TRBJ2-6, with no clear D. The CDR3 protein is CATSRQISGANVLTF. DNA for the CDR3: TGTGCCACCAGCCGGCAGATCTCTGGGGCCAACGTCCTGACTTTC.